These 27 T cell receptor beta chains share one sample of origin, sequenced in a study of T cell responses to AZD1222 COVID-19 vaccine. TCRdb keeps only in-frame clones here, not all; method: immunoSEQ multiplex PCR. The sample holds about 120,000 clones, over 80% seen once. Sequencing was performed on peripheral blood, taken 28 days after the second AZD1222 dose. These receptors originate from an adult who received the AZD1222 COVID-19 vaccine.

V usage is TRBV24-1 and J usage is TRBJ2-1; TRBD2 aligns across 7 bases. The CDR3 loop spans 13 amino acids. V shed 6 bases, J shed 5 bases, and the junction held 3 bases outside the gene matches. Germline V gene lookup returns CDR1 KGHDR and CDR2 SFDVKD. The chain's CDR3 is CATSTGTNNEQFF. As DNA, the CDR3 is TGTGCCACCAGTACCGGGACTAACAATGAGCAGTTCTTC.

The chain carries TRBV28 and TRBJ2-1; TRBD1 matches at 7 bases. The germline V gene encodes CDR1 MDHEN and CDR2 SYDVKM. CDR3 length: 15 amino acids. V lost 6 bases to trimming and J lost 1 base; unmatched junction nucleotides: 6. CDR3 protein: CASRVGGASYNEQFF. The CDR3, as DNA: TGTGCCAGCAGGGTAGGGGGCGCGTCCTACAATGAGCAGTTCTTC.

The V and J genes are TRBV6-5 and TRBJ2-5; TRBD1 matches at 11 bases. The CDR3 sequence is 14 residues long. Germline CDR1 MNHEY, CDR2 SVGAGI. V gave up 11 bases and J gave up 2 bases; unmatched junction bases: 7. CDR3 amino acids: CAGGTGGWQETQYF. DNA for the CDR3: TGTGCCGGGGGGACAGGGGGTTGGCAAGAGACCCAGTACTTC.

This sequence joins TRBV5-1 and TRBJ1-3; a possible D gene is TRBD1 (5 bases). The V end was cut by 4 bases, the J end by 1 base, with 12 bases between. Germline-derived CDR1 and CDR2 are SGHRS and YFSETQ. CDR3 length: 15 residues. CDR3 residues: CASSGDGMSGNTIYF. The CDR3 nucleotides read TGCGCCAGCAGCGGGGACGGGATGTCTGGAAACACCATATATTTT.

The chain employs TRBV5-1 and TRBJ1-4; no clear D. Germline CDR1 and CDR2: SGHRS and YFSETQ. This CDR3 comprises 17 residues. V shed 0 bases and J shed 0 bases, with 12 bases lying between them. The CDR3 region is CASSLGTSLPTNEKLFF. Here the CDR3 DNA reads TGCGCCAGCAGCTTGGGAACCTCCCTACCAACTAATGAAAAACTGTTTTTT.

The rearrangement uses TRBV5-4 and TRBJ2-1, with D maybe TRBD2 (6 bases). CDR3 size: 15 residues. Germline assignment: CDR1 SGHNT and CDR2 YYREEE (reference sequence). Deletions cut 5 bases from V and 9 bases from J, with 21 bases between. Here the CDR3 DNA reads TGTGCCAGCAGTACCGGGAGCTCAAGCGATATTGAGCAGTTCTTC. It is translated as CASSTGSSSDIEQFF.

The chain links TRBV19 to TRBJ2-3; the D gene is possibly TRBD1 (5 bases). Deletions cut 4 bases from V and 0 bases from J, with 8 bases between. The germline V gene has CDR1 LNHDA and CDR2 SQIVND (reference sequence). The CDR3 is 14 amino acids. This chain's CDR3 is CASSRTTSTDTQYF. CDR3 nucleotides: TGTGCCAGTAGTAGGACAACTAGCACAGATACGCAGTATTTT. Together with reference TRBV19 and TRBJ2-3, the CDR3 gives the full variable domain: DGGITQSPKYLFRKEGQNVTLSCEQNLNHDAMYWYRQDPGQGLRLIYYSQIVNDFQKGDIAEGYSVSREKKESFPLTVTSAQKNPTAFYLCASSRTTSTDTQYFGPGTRLTVL.

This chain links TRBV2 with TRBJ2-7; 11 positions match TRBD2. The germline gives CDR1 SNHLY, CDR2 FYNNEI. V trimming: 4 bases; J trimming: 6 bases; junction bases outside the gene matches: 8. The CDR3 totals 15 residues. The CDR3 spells CASSGGSGRAGEQYF. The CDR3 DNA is TGTGCCAGCAGTGGTGGTAGCGGGAGGGCCGGCGAGCAGTACTTC.

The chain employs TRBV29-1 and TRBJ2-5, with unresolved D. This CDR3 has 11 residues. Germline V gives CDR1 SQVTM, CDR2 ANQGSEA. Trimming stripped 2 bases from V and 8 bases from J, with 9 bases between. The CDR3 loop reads CSVESVGTQYF. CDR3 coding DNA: TGCAGCGTTGAATCAGTGGGAACCCAGTACTTC. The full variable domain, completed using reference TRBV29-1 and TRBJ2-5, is SAVISQKPSRDICQRGTSLTIQCQVDSQVTMMFWYRQQPGQSLTLIATANQGSEATYESGFVIDKFPISRPNLTFSTLTVSNMSPEDSSIYLCSVESVGTQYFGPGTRLLVL.

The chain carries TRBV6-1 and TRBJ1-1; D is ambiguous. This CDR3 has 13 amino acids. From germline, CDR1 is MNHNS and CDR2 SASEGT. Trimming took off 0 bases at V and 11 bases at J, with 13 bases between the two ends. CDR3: CASSEALWGRAFF. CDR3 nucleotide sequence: TGTGCCAGCAGTGAAGCGCTTTGGGGTCGCGCTTTCTTT.

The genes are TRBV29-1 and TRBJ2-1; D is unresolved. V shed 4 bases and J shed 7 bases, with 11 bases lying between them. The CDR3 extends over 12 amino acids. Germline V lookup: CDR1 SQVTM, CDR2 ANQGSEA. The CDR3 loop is CSVVSVANEQFF. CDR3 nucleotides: TGCAGCGTTGTGAGTGTAGCAAATGAGCAGTTCTTC.

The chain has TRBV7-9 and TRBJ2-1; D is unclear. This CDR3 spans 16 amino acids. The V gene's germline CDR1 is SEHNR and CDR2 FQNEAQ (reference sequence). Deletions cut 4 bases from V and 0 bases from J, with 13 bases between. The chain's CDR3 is CASSSRGADSYNEQFF. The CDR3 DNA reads TGTGCCAGCAGCTCTCGTGGCGCGGACTCCTACAATGAGCAGTTCTTC.

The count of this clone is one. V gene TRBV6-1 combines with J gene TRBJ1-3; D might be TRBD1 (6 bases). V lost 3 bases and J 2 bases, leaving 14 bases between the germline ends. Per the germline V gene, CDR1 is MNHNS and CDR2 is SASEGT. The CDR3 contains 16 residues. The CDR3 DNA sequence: TGTGCCAGCAGTGACCCTCAGGGGTACCCTGGAAACACCATATATTTT. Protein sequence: CASSDPQGYPGNTIYF.

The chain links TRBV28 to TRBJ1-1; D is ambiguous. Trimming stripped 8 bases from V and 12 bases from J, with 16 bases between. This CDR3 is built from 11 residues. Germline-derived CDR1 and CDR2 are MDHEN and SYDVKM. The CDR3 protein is CASGPRARPFF. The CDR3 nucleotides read TGTGCCAGCGGTCCTAGGGCTCGGCCTTTCTTT.

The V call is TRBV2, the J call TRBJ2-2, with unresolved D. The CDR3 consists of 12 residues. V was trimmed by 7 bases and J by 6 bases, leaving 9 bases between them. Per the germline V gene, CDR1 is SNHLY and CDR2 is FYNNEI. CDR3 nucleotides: TGTGCCAGCAACCCTTGGCCCGGGGAGCTGTTTTTT. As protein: CASNPWPGELFF.

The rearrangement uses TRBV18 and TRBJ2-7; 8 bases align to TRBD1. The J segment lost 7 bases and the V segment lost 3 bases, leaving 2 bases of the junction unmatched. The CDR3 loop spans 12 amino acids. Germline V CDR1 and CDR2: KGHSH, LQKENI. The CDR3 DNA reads TGTGCCAGCTCACCGGACAGGGCAGAGCAGTACTTC. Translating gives CASSPDRAEQYF.

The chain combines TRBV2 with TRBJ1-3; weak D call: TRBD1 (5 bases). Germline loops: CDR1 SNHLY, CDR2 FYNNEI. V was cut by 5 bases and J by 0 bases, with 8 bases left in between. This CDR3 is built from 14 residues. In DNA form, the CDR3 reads TGTGCCAGCAGTCGACAGTTCTCTGGAAACACCATATATTTT. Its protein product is CASSRQFSGNTIYF.

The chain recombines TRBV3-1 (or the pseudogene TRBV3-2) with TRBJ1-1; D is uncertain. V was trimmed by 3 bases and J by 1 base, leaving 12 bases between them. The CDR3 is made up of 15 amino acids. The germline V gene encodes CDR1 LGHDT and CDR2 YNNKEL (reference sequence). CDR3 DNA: TGTGCCAGCAGCCACATTCGGGAGAGGAACACTGAAGCTTTCTTT. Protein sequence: CASSHIRERNTEAFF.

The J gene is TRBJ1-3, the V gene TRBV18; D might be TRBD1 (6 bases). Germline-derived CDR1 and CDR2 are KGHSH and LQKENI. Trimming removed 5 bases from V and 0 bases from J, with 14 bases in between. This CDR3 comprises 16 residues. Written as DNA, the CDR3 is TGTGCCAGCTCATTACAGGGACGGAGCTCTGGAAACACCATATATTTT. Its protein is CASSLQGRSSGNTIYF.

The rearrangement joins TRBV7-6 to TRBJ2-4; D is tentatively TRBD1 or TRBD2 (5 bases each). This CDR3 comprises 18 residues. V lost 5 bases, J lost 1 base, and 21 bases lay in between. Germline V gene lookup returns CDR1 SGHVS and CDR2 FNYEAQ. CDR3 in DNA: TGTGCCAGCAGCCCCGGGCCGTTGGGGGATGGGGCCAAAAACATTCAGTACTTC. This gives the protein CASSPGPLGDGAKNIQYF.

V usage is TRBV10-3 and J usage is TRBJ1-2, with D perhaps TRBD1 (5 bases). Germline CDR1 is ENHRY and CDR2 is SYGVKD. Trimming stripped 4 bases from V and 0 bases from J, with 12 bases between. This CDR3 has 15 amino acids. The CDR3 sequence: CAISVSAGANYGYTF. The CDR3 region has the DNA TGTGCCATCAGTGTCTCCGCGGGGGCTAACTATGGCTACACCTTC.

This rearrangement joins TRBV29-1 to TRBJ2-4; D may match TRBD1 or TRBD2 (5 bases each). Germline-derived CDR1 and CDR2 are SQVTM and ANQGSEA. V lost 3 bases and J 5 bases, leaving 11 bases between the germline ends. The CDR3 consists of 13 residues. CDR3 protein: CSVDEGQENIQYF. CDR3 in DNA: TGCAGCGTTGATGAGGGGCAAGAAAACATTCAGTACTTC.

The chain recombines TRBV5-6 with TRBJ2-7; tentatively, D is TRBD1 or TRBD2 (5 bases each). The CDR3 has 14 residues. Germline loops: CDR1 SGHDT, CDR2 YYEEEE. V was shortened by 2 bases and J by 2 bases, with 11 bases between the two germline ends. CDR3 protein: CASSFGGDTYEQYF. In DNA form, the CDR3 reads TGTGCCAGCAGCTTTGGGGGAGATACCTACGAGCAGTACTTC.

The CDR3 nucleotides read TGTGCCAGCAGGGGGTTAGCCAAAAACATTCAGTACTTC. Translating it yields CASRGLAKNIQYF. The genes are TRBV7-2 and TRBJ2-4; D is unclear. With 6 bases removed from V and 0 bases from J, the gap between germline ends came to 6 bases. Per the germline V gene, CDR1 is SGHTA and CDR2 is FQGNSA. The length of the CDR3 is 13 residues.

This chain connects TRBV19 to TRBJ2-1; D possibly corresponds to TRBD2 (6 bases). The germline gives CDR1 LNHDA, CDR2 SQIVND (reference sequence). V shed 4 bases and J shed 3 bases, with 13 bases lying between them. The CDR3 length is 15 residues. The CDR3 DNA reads TGTGCCAGTAGTACCCAGGGAGGTCTCTACAATGAGCAGTTCTTC. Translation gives CASSTQGGLYNEQFF.

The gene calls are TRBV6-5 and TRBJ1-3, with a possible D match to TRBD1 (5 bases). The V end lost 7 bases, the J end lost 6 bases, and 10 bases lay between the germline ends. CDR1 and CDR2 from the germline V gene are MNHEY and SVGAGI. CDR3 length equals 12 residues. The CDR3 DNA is TGTGCCAGCAAGGGGACCACAAACACCATATATTTT. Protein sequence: CASKGTTNTIYF.

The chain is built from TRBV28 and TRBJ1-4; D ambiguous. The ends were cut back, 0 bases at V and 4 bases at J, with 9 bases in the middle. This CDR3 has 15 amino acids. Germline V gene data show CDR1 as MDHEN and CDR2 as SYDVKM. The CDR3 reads CASSLWQAYNEKLFF. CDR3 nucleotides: TGTGCCAGCAGTTTATGGCAGGCCTATAATGAAAAACTGTTTTTT.